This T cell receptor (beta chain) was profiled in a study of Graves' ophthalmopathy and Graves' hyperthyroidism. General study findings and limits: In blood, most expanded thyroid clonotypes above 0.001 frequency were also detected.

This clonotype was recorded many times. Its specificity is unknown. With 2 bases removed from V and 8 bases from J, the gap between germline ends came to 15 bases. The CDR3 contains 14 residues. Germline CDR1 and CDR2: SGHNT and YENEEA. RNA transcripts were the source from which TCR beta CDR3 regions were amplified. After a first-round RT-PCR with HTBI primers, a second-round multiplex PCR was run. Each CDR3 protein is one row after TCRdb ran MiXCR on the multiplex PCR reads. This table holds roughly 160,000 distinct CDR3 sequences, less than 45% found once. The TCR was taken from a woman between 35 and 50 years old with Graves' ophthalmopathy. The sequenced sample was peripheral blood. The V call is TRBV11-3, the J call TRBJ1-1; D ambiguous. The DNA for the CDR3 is TGTGCCAGCAGCTTAAGGTCCCCTGGGTTCGAAGCTTTCTTT. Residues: CASSLRSPGFEAFF.